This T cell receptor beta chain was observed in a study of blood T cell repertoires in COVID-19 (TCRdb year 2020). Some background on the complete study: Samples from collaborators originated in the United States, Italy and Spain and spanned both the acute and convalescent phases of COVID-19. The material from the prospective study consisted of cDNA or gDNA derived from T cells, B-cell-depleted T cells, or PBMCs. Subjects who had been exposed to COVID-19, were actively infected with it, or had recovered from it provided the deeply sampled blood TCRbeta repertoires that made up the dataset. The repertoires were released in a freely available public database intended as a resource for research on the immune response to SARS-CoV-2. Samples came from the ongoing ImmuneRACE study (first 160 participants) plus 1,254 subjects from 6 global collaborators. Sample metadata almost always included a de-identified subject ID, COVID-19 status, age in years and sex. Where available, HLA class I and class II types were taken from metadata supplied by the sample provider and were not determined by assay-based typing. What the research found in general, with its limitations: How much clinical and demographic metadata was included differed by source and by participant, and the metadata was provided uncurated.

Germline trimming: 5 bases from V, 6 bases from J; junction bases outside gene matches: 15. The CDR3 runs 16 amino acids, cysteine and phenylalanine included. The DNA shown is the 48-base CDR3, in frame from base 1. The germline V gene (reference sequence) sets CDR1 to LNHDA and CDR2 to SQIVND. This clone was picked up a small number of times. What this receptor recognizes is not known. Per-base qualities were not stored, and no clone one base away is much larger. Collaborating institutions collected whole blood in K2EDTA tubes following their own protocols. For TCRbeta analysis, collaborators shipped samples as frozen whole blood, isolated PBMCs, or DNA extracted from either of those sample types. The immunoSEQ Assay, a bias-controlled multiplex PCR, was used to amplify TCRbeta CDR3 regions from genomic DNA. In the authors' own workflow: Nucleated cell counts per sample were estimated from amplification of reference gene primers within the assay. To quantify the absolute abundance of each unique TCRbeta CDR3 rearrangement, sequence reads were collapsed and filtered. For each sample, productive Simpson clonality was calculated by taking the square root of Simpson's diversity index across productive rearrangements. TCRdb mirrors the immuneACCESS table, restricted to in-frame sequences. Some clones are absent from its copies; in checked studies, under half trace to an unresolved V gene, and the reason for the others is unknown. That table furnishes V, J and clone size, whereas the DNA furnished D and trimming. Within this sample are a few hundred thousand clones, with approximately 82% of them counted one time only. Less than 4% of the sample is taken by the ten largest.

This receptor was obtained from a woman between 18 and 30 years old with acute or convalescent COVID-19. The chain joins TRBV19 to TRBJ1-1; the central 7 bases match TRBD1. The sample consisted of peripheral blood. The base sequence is TGTGCCAGTAGTCCTCGTGGAGGGGGCGCCGGGGCTGAAGCTTTCTTT. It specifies CASSPRGGGAGAEAFF.